The 24 T cell receptor beta chains given below trace back to one sample, sequenced in a study of T cell clonality in common variable immunodeficiency. Libraries were prepared by immunoSEQ multiplex PCR; TCRdb keeps only in-frame clonotypes and omits some of them. This sample carries around 42,000 clones and no singletons, and about 3% goes to the top ten. The material sequenced was peripheral blood mononuclear cells. The origin of the receptors is a person aged 18 to 70 in good health.

In its sample, this clone was seen many times. The read terminates 3 residues before the CDR3 end, so the remaining end is supplied by the germline J gene. V is TRBV7-8 and J is TRBJ2-1; TRBD2 agrees at 8 bases. V was pared by 5 bases and J by 2 bases, with 8 bases of the junction left unmatched. The CDR3 runs to 16 residues. CDR1 is SGHVS, CDR2 FQNEAQ, per germline. Here the CDR3 reads CASSLIAGQAYNEQFF. The part of the CDR3 DNA that was read is TGTGCCAGCAGCCTCATAGCGGGGCAGGCCTACAATGAG.

Ten or more counts support this clone. CDR3 DNA, as far as it was read: TGTGCCAGCAGTGAAGCCGGGACATACTATAGCAATCAGCCC. This gives the protein CASSEAGTYYSNQP. The whole CDR3 protein reads CASSEAGTYYSNQPQHF. V and J are TRBV6-1 and TRBJ1-5; maybe TRBD1 (6 bases). The CDR3 extends 3 residues past the end of the read, so its final part is completed from the germline J gene. Germline values: CDR1 MNHNS, CDR2 SASEGT. CDR3 length equals 17 residues. Trimming took 0 bases from V and 0 from J, leaving 12 bases between them.

This clone has a count of ten or more. The missing CDR3 end, 3 residues past where the read stops, is filled in from the germline J gene. The rearrangement links TRBV20-1 to TRBJ2-5; 9 bases line up with TRBD2. From germline, CDR1 is DFQATT and CDR2 SNEGSKA (reference sequence). The junction had 6 bases not matched to a gene; V was cut back by 6 bases and J by 1 base. There are 14 residues in the CDR3. CDR3 bases read: TGCAGTGCAGCTAGCGGGGCGTTCCAAGAGACC. Translating it yields CSAASGAFQET. From start to end, the CDR3 is CSAASGAFQETQYF.

There are many counts of this clone. The read terminates 3 residues before the CDR3 end, so the remaining end is supplied by the germline J gene. V is TRBV6-1 and J is TRBJ2-7; D ambiguous. Germline CDR1 is MNHNS and CDR2 is SASEGT. Trimming pared 2 bases from V and 2 bases from J, leaving 10 bases between. This CDR3 has 14 amino acids. The DNA read from the CDR3 is TGTGCCAGCAGTGAATGGGCACTCACCTACGAG. This gives the protein CASSEWALTYE. In full, the CDR3 reads CASSEWALTYEQYF.

This clone was recorded many times. The same CDR3 also results from other DNA sequences found in this sample. The CDR3 DNA, read in part, is TGCGCCAGCAGCTTGGACAGCCGCCAAGAGACC. Protein sequence: CASSLDSRQET. Given in full, the CDR3 is CASSLDSRQETQYF. V gene TRBV5-1 combines with J gene TRBJ2-5; D gene uncertain. The sequence runs out 3 residues before the end of the CDR3; the remainder is reconstructed from the germline J gene. The CDR3 totals 14 residues. With 0 bases removed from V and 1 base from J, the gap between germline ends came to 7 bases. Germline values: CDR1 SGHRS, CDR2 YFSETQ.

In this sample, this clone turned up a few times. The DNA ends 3 residues before the CDR3 does, and the rest of the CDR3 is filled in from the germline J gene. The rearrangement links TRBV19 to TRBJ1-2; TRBD1 matches at 9 bases. The CDR3 length is 16 residues. From germline, CDR1 is LNHDA and CDR2 SQIVND (reference sequence). The CDR3 sequence is CASSIPPGQGSDTYTF. The part of the CDR3 DNA that was read is TGTGCCAGTAGTATCCCGCCGGGACAGGGCTCAGATACC.

Ten or more counts support this clone. The CDR3 end is not reached by the read, which stops 3 residues before it; the germline J gene fills it in. The chain joins TRBV20-1 to TRBJ2-2, with 12 nucleotides matching TRBD2. The germline CDR1 and CDR2 sequences are DFQATT and SNEGSKA (reference sequence). The V segment lost 6 bases and the J segment 2 bases; nucleotides outside the gene matches: 7. The CDR3 runs 16 residues. This CDR3 is CSAFTSGGRNTGELFF. CDR3 DNA, as far as it was read: TGCAGTGCCTTTACTAGCGGGGGGCGTAACACCGGGGAG.

This clone was found many times. The CDR3 end falls 3 residues outside the read, so it is completed with the germline J gene. This sequence joins TRBV10-3 and TRBJ2-3; 9 positions match TRBD2. V shed 8 bases, J shed 5 bases, and the junction held 8 bases outside the gene matches. Germline V lookup: CDR1 ENHRY, CDR2 SYGVKD. The CDR3 sequence is 14 residues long. The CDR3 reads CAIRASGTVDTQYF. The CDR3 bases that were read are TGTGCCATCCGGGCTAGCGGGACTGTAGATACG.

This clone showed up many times. The CDR3 is cut off 3 residues early in the read; its end comes from the germline J gene. The chain joins TRBV12-3 or TRBV12-4 to TRBJ1-2, with a weak D call TRBD1 (6 bases). With 6 bases removed from V and 2 bases from J, the gap between germline ends came to 16 bases. This CDR3 has 15 residues. The chain's CDR3 is CASRGRRTANYGYTF. The sequenced CDR3 bases are TGTGCCAGCAGAGGACGGAGGACAGCCAACTATGGC.

This clone was observed many times. The read halts 3 residues ahead of the CDR3 end, with the missing end drawn from the germline J gene. The chain uses TRBV29-1 and TRBJ2-1; 12 bases are a match to TRBD2. With 6 bases clipped from V and 0 bases from J, the junction kept 6 bases outside the gene matches. Germline CDR1 and CDR2: SQVTM and ANQGSEA. The CDR3 extends over 16 amino acids. The CDR3 region is CSVGLAGGSSYNEQFF. The covered CDR3 bases are TGCAGCGTAGGTCTAGCGGGAGGGAGCTCCTACAATGAG.

This clone was counted many times. The read terminates 3 residues before the CDR3 end, so the remaining end is supplied by the germline J gene. The rearrangement links TRBV19 to TRBJ1-3; 7 bases line up with TRBD1. The CDR3 spans 15 residues. Trimming took 6 bases from V and 0 from J; bases not matched to a gene: 5. Germline values: CDR1 LNHDA, CDR2 SQIVND (reference sequence). The DNA read from the CDR3 is TGTGCCAGTAGACTACCAGGGGGCTCTGGAAACACC. This gives the protein CASRLPGGSGNT. In full, the CDR3 is CASRLPGGSGNTIYF.

This clone was detected ten times or more. The CDR3 goes on 3 residues after the read ends, and that part is filled in from the germline J gene. The chain recombines TRBV5-4 with TRBJ2-1; 11 bases are a match to TRBD2. CDR3 length equals 15 residues. Germline CDR1 reads SGHNT; CDR2 reads YYREEE (reference sequence). J lost 3 bases, V lost 4 bases, and 3 bases had no gene match. The CDR3 bases that were read are TGTGCCAGCAGCCCGGGGACTAGCGGCTACAATGAG. Translated, it gives CASSPGTSGYNE. The CDR3 as a whole reads CASSPGTSGYNEQFF.

In its sample, this clone was seen many times. The read terminates 3 residues ahead of where the CDR3 ends, so the germline J gene completes it. The chain has TRBV19 and TRBJ2-7; 9 nucleotides agree with TRBD1. V shed 9 bases, J shed 5 bases, and the junction held 8 bases outside the gene matches. Germline CDR1 reads LNHDA; CDR2 reads SQIVND (reference sequence). The CDR3 runs 13 residues. The CDR3 DNA, read in part, is TGTGCCAGCCAACAGGGGGCTAGTGACGAG. As protein: CASQQGASDE. The CDR3 in its entirety is CASQQGASDEQYF.

This clone was counted at least ten times. The read ends 3 residues before the CDR3 terminus; that terminus is restored from the germline J gene. The gene calls are TRBV10-1 and TRBJ2-1; D gene ambiguous. V dropped 6 bases and J dropped 8 bases, with 20 bases sitting between them. This CDR3 comprises 15 residues. Germline-derived CDR1 and CDR2 are WNHNN and SYGVQD (reference sequence). Partial CDR3 DNA: TGCGCCAGCAGCTTCAGACATGTGCAATCGGATGAG. This sequence encodes CASSFRHVQSDE. The full CDR3 reads CASSFRHVQSDEQFF.

This clone appeared many times. The sequence runs out 3 residues before the end of the CDR3; the remainder is reconstructed from the germline J gene. The V call is TRBV5-4, the J call TRBJ2-5; TRBD1 matches at 8 bases. CDR3 length: 15 residues. The V gene's germline CDR1 is SGHNT and CDR2 YYREEE (reference sequence). With V trimmed by 3 bases and J by 5 bases, 9 bases remained unmatched. The CDR3 protein is CASSSTQGAPETQYF. The CDR3 DNA, read in part, is TGTGCCAGCAGCTCTACGCAGGGGGCACCGGAGACC.

This clone was observed many times. The CDR3 end is not reached by the read, which stops 3 residues before it; the germline J gene fills it in. This sequence joins TRBV12-3 or TRBV12-4 and TRBJ2-3; 8 nucleotides line up with TRBD2. The CDR3 sequence is 14 residues long. J was trimmed by 6 bases and V by 6 bases; bases with no gene match: 8. The CDR3 bases that were read are TGTGCCAGCAGCAGTCCGGGACTAGGCGATACG. Protein sequence: CASSSPGLGDT. The complete CDR3 sequence is CASSSPGLGDTQYF.

This clone was seen many times. The read ends 3 residues early relative to the CDR3; the germline J gene fills the gap. This chain connects TRBV20-1 to TRBJ2-1; D is possibly TRBD1 (6 bases). The CDR3 totals 13 residues. Germline assignment: CDR1 DFQATT and CDR2 SNEGSKA (reference sequence). Trimming cost V 2 bases and J 9 bases, with 14 bases left between them. The covered CDR3 bases are TGCAGTGCTAGAAAACAGGGCCTCGGTGAG. Its protein is CSARKQGLGE. In full, the CDR3 is CSARKQGLGEQFF.

This clone came up many times. The read comes to an end 3 residues before the CDR3 does, leaving the germline J gene to fill in the end. The J gene is TRBJ2-4, the V gene TRBV13, with 11 bases aligning to TRBD2. Germline V gene sequence: CDR1 PRHDT, CDR2 FYEKMQ (reference sequence). The CDR3 sequence is 16 residues long. V shed 4 bases, J shed 3 bases, and the junction held 5 bases outside the gene matches. CDR3 residues: CASSSWLAGGKNIQYF. The CDR3 DNA, read in part, is TGTGCCAGCAGCTCCTGGCTAGCGGGGGGCAAAAACATT.

This clone was seen ten or more times. The CDR3 end lies 3 residues beyond the end of the read and is filled in from the germline J gene. The chain links TRBV20-1 to TRBJ2-4; 8 bases map to TRBD1. The V gene end was trimmed by 6 bases and the J gene end by 4 bases; junction bases not matched to a gene: 5. Per the germline V gene, CDR1 is DFQATT and CDR2 is SNEGSKA (reference sequence). The CDR3 has 13 residues. The CDR3 loop is CSARDRLKNIQYF. Incomplete CDR3 DNA: TGCAGTGCACGGGACAGGCTAAAAAACATT.

The table lists this clone with many counts. The read gets to within 3 residues of the CDR3 end, and the germline J gene fills in the rest. V is TRBV18 and J is TRBJ1-5; 7 bases fit TRBD1. CDR3 length equals 16 residues. Germline CDR1 and CDR2: KGHSH and LQKENI. V lost 4 bases to trimming and J lost 4 bases; unmatched junction nucleotides: 10. CDR3 region: CASSRDSGTANQPQHF. CDR3 DNA, as far as it was read: TGTGCCAGCTCACGGGACTCCGGGACAGCGAATCAGCCC.

This clone was seen repeatedly, ten times or more. Coverage ceases 3 residues before the CDR3 finishes, and the germline J gene fills in the end. The genes are TRBV7-9 and TRBJ1-5, with D unclear. From germline, CDR1 is SEHNR and CDR2 FQNEAQ (reference sequence). The CDR3 runs to 14 residues. This chain's CDR3 is CASSLGEGRGPQHF. The covered CDR3 bases are TGTGCCAGCAGCTTAGGGGAAGGGCGGGGTCCC. The full variable domain, completed using reference TRBV7-9 and TRBJ1-5, is DTGVSQNPRHKITKRGQNVTFRCDPISEHNRLYWYRQTLGQGPEFLTYFQNEAQLEKSRLLSDRFSAERPKGSFSTLEIQRTEQGDSAMYLCASSLGEGRGPQHFGDGTRLSIL.

Ten or more counts support this clone. From the germline J gene comes the end of the CDR3, since the read stops 3 residues before it. The chain combines TRBV2 with TRBJ2-1; TRBD2 agrees at 8 bases. The CDR3 has 15 amino acids. V lost 7 bases and J lost 6; bases outside the gene matches: 11. The V gene's germline CDR1 is SNHLY and CDR2 FYNNEI. Partial CDR3 DNA: TGTGCCAGCATTCCGAGCGGGAGCTCTACCAATGAG. It encodes CASIPSGSSTNE. The entire CDR3 is CASIPSGSSTNEQFF.

This clone came up many times. With the read ending 3 residues before the CDR3 end, the germline J gene is used to fill in that end. The rearrangement links TRBV4-1 to TRBJ2-2; D perhaps matches TRBD1 (5 bases). The length of the CDR3 is 16 residues. Germline assignment: CDR1 MGHRA and CDR2 YSYEKL. The germline V and J ends were trimmed by 3 bases and 7 bases, with 18 bases remaining between them. CDR3 DNA, as far as it was read: TGCGCCAGCAGCCAGGGGCCAAGTGGGAAGGACGGGGAG. Residues: CASSQGPSGKDGE. The complete CDR3 reads CASSQGPSGKDGELFF.

In this sample, this clone turned up many times. The CDR3 goes on 3 residues after the read ends, and that part is filled in from the germline J gene. V is TRBV14 and J is TRBJ2-7, with TRBD1 matching over 7 bases. V trimming: 3 bases; J trimming: 1 base; junction bases outside the gene matches: 9. CDR1 is SGHDN, CDR2 FVKESK, per germline. The CDR3 contains 16 residues. The sequenced CDR3 bases are TGTGCCAGCAGCCAGACCCGCGGCAGGGGGTCCTACGAG. It yields the protein CASSQTRGRGSYE. In full, the CDR3 reads CASSQTRGRGSYEQYF.